Here is one T cell receptor (beta chain) with its context. The antigen remains unidentified. The sample originates from a study of vaccination and CD4 T cells after COVID-19. Study information: Nasal swab PCR had detected SARS-CoV-2 in convalescent patients, some ten mild and one severe. The control cultures got either a CEFX pool, an HIV-1 Nef pool, or no peptide at all.

Cultured CD4+ T cell DNA underwent sequencing with the Oncomine TCR Beta short-read assay. TCRdb independently ran MiXCR on the PCR reads; one entry per CDR3 protein. This table holds about 17,000 distinct CDR3 sequences, around two fifths found once. Treatment of the sample: approximately nine-day PBMC culture with coronavirus spike peptide pools or control peptides (ViraFEST assay). ViraFEST grew antigen-specific T cells using peptide pools, then sequenced TCRs. Positive PCR tests dated from March to December 2020, predating US Alpha, Beta and Delta variants. This CDR3 region has 14 residues. V lost 0 bases to trimming and J lost 0 bases, with 6 bases between them. CDR1 is SGDLS and CDR2 is YYNGEE in the germline V gene.

The V gene is TRBV9, the J gene TRBJ2-5; weak D call: TRBD1 (5 bases). This specimen was CD4+ T cells from blood, cultured in vitro, taken after SARS-CoV-2 vaccination. The origin of this receptor is a human donor who had recovered from COVID-19. The CDR3 sequence is CASSVGQYQETQYF. DNA of the CDR3: TGTGCCAGCAGCGTAGGACAGTACCAAGAGACCCAGTACTTC.